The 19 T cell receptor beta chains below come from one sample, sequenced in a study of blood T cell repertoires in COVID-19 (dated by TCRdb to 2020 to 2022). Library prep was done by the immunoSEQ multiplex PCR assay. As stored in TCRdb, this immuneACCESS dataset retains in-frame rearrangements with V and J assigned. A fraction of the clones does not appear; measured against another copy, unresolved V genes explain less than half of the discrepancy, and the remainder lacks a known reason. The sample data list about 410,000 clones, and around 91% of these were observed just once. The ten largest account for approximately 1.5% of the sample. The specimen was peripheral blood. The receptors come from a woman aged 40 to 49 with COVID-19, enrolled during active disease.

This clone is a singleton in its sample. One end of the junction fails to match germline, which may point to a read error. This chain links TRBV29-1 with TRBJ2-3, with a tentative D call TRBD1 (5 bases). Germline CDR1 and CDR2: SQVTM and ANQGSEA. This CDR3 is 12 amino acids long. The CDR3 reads CSAQGTQAAVHF. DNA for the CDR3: TGCAGCGCCCAGGGCACACAGGCCGCGGTTCATTTT.

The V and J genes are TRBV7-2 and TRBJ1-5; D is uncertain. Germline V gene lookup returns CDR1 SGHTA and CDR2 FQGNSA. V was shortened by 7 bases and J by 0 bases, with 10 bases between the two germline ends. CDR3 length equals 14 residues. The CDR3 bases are TGTGCCAGCACCCCAGGTGGTAGCAATCAGCCCCAGCATTTT. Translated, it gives CASTPGGSNQPQHF.

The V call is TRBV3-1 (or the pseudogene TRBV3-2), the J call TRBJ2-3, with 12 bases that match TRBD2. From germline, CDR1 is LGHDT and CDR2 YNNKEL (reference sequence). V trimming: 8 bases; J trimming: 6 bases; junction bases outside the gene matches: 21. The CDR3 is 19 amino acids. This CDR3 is CASDTSGGINTGSPDTQYF. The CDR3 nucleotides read TGTGCCAGCGATACTAGCGGGGGGATAAATACGGGGTCCCCCGATACGCAGTATTTT.

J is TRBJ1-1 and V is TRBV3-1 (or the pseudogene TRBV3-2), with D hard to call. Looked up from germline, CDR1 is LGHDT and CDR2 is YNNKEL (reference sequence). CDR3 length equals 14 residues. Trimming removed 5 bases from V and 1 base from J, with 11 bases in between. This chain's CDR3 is CASSYVGGNTEAFF. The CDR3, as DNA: TGTGCCAGCAGCTACGTCGGAGGGAACACTGAAGCTTTCTTT.

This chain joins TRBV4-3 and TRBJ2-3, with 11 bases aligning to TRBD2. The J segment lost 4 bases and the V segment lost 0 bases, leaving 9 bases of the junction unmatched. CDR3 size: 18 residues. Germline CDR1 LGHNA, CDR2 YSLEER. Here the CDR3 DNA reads TGCGCCAGCAGCCAAGAAGGTTTATTAGCGGGAGGGCCAGATACGCAGTATTTT. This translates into CASSQEGLLAGGPDTQYF.

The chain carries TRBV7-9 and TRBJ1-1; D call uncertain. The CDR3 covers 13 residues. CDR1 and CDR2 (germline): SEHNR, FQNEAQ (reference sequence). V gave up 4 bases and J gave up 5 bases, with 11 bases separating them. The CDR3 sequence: CASSWTEETEAFF. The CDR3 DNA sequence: TGTGCCAGCAGCTGGACGGAGGAGACTGAAGCTTTCTTT.

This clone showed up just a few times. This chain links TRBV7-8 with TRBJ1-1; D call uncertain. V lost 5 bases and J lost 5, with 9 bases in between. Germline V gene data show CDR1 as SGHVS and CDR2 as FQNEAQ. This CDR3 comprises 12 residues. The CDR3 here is CASSQRRTEAFF. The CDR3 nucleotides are TGTGCCAGCAGCCAACGCCGGACTGAAGCTTTCTTT.

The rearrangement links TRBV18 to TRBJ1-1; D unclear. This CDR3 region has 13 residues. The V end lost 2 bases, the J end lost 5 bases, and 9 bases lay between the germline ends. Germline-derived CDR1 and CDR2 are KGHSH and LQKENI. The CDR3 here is CASSPFERTEAFF. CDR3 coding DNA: TGTGCCAGCTCACCATTCGAGAGAACTGAAGCTTTCTTT.

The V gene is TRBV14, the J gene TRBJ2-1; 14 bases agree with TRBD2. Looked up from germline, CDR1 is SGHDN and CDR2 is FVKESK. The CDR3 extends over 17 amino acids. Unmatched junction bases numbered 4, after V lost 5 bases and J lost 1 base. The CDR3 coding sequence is TGTGCCAGCAGCGCGTGGACTAGCGGGAGGTCCTACAATGAGCAGTTCTTC. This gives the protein CASSAWTSGRSYNEQFF.

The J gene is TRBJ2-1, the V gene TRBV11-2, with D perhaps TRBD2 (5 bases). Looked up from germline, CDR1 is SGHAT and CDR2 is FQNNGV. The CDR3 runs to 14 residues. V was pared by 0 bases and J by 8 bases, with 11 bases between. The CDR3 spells CASSLEWLAHEQFF. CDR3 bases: TGTGCCAGCAGCTTAGAATGGCTAGCACATGAGCAGTTCTTC.

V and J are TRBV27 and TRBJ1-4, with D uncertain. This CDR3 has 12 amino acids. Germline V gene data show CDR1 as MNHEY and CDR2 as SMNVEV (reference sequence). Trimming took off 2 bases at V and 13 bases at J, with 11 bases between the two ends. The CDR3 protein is CASSLTPTRLFF. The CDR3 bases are TGTGCCAGCAGTTTAACCCCCACTCGACTGTTTTTT.

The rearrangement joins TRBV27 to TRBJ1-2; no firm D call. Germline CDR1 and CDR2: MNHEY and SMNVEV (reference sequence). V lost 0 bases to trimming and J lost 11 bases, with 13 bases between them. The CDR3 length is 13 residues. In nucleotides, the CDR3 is TGTGCCAGCAGTTTATCGGTACTCTCCTTTTACACCTTC. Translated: CASSLSVLSFYTF.

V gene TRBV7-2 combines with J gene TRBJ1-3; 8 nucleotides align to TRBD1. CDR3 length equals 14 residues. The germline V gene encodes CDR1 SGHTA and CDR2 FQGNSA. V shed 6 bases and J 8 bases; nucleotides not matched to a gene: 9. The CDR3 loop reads CASRTGGQGYTIYF. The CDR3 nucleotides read TGTGCCAGCAGAACCGGAGGACAGGGCTACACCATATATTTT.

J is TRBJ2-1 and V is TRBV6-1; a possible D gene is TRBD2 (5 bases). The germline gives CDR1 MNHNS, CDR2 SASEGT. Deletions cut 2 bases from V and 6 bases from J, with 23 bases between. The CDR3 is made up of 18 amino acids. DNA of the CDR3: TGTGCCAGCAGTGAACCCAACCACCACGGGGTTATTGGCAATGAGCAGTTCTTC. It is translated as CASSEPNHHGVIGNEQFF.

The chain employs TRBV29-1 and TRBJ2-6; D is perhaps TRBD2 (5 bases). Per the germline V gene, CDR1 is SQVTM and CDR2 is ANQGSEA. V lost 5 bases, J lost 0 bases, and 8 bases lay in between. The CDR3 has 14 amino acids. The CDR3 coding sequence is TGCAGCGTTCTAGGGAGCTCTGGGGCCAACGTCCTGACTTTC. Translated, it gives CSVLGSSGANVLTF.

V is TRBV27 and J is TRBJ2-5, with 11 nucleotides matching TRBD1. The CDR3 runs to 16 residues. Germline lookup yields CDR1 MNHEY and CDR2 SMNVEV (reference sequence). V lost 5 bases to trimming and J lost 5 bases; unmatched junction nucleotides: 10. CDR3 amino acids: CASSPPWTGGAETQYF. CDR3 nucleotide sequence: TGTGCCAGCAGTCCACCTTGGACAGGGGGCGCGGAGACCCAGTACTTC.

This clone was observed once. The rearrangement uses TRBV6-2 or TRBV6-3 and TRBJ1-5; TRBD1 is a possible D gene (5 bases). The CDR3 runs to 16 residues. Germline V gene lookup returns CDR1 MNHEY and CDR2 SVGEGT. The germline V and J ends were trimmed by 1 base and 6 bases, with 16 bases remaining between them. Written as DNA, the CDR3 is TGTGCCAGCAGTTACTGGAATCGGCAGGGCCCTCAGCCCCAGCATTTT. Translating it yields CASSYWNRQGPQPQHF.

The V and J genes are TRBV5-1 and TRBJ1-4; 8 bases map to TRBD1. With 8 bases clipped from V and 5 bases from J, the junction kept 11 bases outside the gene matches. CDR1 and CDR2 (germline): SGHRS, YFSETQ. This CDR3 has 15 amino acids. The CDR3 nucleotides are TGCGCCAGTAGGTGGGGAGACAGGGGAAATGAAAAACTGTTTTTT. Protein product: CASRWGDRGNEKLFF.

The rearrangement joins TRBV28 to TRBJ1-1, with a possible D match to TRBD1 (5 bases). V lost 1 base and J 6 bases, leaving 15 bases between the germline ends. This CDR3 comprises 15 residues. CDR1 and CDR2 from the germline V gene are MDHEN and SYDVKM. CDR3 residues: CASSLSGHPGAEAFF. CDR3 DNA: TGTGCCAGCAGTTTATCTGGACACCCTGGGGCTGAAGCTTTCTTT.